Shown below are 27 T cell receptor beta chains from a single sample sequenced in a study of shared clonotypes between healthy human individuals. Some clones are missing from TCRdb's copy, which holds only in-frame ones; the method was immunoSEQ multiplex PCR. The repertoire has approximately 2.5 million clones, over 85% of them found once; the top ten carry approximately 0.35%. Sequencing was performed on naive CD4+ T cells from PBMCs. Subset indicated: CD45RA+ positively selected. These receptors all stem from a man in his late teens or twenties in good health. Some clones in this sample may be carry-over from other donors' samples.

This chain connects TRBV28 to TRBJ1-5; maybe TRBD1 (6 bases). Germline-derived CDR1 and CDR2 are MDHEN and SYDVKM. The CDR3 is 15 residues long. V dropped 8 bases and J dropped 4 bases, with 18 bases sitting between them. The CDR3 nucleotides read TGTGCCAGCTCCTGGACAGTCCGAAAGAATCAGCCCCAGCATTTT. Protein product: CASSWTVRKNQPQHF.

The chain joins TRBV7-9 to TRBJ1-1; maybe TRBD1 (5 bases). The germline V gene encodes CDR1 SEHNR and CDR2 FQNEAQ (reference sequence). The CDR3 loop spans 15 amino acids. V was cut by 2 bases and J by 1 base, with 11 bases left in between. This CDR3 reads CASSLPRDRNTEAFF. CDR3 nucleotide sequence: TGTGCCAGCAGCTTACCCCGAGACAGGAACACTGAAGCTTTCTTT.

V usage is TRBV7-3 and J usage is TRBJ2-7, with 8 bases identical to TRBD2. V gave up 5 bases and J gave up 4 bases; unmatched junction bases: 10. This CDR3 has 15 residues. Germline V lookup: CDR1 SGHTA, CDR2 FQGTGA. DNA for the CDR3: TGTGCCAGCAGCCCGAATGGCGGGGGGTGGTACGAGCAGTACTTC. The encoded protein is CASSPNGGGWYEQYF.

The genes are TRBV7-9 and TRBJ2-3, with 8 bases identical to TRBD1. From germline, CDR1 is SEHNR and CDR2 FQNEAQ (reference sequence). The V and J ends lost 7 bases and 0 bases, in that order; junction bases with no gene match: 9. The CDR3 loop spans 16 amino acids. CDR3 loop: CASTRTGPTSTDTQYF. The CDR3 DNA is TGTGCCAGCACCAGGACAGGGCCTACTAGCACAGATACGCAGTATTTT. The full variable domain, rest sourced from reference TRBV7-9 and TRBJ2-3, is DTGVSQNPRHKITKRGQNVTFRCDPISEHNRLYWYRQTLGQGPEFLTYFQNEAQLEKSRLLSDRFSAERPKGSFSTLEIQRTEQGDSAMYLCASTRTGPTSTDTQYFGPGTRLTVL.

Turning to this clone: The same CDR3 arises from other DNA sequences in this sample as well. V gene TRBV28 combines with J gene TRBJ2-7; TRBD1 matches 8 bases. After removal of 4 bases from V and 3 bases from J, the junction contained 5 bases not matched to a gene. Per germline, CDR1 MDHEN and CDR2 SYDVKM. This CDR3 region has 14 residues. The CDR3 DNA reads TGTGCCAGCAGTTCTCCCGGACAGGGCTACGAGCAGTACTTC. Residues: CASSSPGQGYEQYF.

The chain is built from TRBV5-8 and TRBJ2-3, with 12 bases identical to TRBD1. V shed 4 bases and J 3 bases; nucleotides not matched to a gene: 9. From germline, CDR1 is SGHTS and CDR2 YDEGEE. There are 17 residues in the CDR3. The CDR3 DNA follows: TGTGCCAGCAGCGGTACCGGGACAGGGGGCGGAACAGATACGCAGTATTTT. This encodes CASSGTGTGGGTDTQYF.

This CDR3 reads CASSRGQGTNEKLFF. Here the CDR3 DNA reads TGTGCCAGCAGCCGGGGGCAGGGCACCAATGAAAAACTGTTTTTT. The rearrangement links TRBV5-5 to TRBJ1-4, with D possibly TRBD1 on 6 matching bases. V was pared by 4 bases and J by 5 bases, with 15 bases between. CDR1 and CDR2 from the germline V gene are SGHKS and YYEKEE (reference sequence). The CDR3 has 15 residues.

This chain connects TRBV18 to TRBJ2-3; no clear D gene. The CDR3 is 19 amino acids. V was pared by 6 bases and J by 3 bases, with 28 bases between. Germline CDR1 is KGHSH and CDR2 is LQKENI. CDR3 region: CASSRRTLSNGVRTDTQYF. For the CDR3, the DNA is TGTGCCAGCTCTCGACGGACCCTCTCAAACGGAGTACGGACAGATACGCAGTATTTT.

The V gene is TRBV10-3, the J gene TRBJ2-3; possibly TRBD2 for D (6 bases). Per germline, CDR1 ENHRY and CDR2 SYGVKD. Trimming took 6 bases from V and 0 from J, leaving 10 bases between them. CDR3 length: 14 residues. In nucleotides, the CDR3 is TGTGCCATCAGGGGACTGGGCAGCACAGATACGCAGTATTTT. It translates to CAIRGLGSTDTQYF.

CDR3 bases: TGTGCCAGCTACAGTAGCGGGGGGTTAGGCAAAAACATTCAGTACTTC. This encodes CASYSSGGLGKNIQYF. This sequence joins TRBV28 and TRBJ2-4, with 10 bases identical to TRBD2. Unmatched junction bases numbered 10, after V lost 8 bases and J lost 3 bases. The CDR3 totals 16 residues. The germline V gene encodes CDR1 MDHEN and CDR2 SYDVKM.

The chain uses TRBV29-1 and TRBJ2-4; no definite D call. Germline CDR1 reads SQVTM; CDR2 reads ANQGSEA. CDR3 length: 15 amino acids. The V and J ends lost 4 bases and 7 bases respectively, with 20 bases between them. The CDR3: CSVVYGSSPKNIQYF. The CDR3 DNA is TGCAGCGTTGTTTATGGTAGCAGCCCTAAGAACATTCAGTACTTC. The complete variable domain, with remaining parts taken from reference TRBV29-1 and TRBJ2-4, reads SAVISQKPSRDICQRGTSLTIQCQVDSQVTMMFWYRQQPGQSLTLIATANQGSEATYESGFVIDKFPISRPNLTFSTLTVSNMSPEDSSIYLCSVVYGSSPKNIQYFGAGTRLSVL.

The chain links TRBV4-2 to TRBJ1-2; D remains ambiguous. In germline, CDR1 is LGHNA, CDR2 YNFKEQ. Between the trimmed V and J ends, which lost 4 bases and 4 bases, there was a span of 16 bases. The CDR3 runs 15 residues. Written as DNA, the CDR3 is TGTGCCAGCAGCCCTTCCGGGGAAGTCCGCTATGGCTACACCTTC. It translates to CASSPSGEVRYGYTF.

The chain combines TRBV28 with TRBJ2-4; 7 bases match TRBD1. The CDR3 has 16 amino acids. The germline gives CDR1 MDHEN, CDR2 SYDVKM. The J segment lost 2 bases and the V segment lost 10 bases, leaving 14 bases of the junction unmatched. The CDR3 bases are TGTGCCACCTGGATCCGAGGGGGCGCTCCCAAAAACATTCAGTACTTC. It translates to CATWIRGGAPKNIQYF.

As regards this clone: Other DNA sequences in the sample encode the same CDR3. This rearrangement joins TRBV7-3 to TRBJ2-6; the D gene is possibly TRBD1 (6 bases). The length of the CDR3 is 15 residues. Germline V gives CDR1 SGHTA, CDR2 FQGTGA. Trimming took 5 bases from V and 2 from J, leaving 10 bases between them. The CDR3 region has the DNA TGTGCCAGCAGCCTCACAGGGACTGGGGCCAACGTCCTGACTTTC. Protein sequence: CASSLTGTGANVLTF.

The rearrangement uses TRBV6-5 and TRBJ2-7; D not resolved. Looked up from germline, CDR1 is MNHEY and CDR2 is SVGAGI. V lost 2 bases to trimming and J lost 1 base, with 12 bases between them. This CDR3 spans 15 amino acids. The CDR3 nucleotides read TGTGCCAGCAGTTACGGGTGGGGTCCTTCCTACGAGCAGTACTTC. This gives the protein CASSYGWGPSYEQYF.

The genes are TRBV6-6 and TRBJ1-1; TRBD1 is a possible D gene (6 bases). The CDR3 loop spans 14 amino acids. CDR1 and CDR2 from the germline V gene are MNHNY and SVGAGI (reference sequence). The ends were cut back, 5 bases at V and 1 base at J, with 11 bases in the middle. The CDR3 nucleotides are TGTGCCAGCAGTCCCGGACAGTGGAACACTGAAGCTTTCTTT. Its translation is CASSPGQWNTEAFF.

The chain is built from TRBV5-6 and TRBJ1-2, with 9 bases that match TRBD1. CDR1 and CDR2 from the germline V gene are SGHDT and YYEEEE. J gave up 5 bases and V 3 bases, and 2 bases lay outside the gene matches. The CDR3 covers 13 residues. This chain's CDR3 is CASSSGQGYGYTF. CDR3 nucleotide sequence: TGTGCCAGCAGCTCCGGACAGGGGTATGGCTACACCTTC.

CDR3 nucleotides: TGTGCCAGCAGCTCTCGGGGCCTGAGTTTAACCTACGAGCAGTACTTC. Its translation is CASSSRGLSLTYEQYF. The chain is built from TRBV7-9 and TRBJ2-7, with D tentatively TRBD1 or TRBD2 (5 bases each). This CDR3 is built from 16 residues. Looked up from germline, CDR1 is SEHNR and CDR2 is FQNEAQ (reference sequence). The V and J ends lost 4 bases and 2 bases respectively, with 18 bases between them.

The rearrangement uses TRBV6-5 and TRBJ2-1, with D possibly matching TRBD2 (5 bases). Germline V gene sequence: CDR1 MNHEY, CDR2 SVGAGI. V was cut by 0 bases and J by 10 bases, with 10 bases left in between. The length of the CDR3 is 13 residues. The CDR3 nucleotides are TGTGCCAGCAGTTACTCTTCGGGAAGGGAGCAGTTCTTC. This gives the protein CASSYSSGREQFF.

CDR3 in amino acids: CASSIAYQDEQFF. The CDR3 region has the DNA TGTGCCAGTAGTATTGCCTATCAGGATGAGCAGTTCTTC. V gene TRBV19 combines with J gene TRBJ2-1; D remains unclear. V gave up 3 bases and J gave up 8 bases, with 11 bases separating them. CDR3 length equals 13 residues. Germline loops: CDR1 LNHDA, CDR2 SQIVND (reference sequence).

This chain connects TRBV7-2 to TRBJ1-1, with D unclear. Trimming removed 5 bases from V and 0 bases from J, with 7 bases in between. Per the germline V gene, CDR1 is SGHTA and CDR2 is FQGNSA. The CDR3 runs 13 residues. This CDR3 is CASSQQVNTEAFF. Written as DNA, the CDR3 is TGTGCCAGCAGCCAGCAGGTGAACACTGAAGCTTTCTTT.

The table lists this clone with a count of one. CDR3 sequence reads: CASSSGITDTQYF. CDR3 in DNA: TGTGCCAGCAGTTCCGGGATCACAGATACGCAGTATTTT. The chain uses TRBV27 and TRBJ2-3; perhaps TRBD2 as D (5 bases). From germline, CDR1 is MNHEY and CDR2 SMNVEV (reference sequence). The CDR3 sequence is 13 residues long. Trimming removed 4 bases at V and 2 bases at J, with 7 bases between.

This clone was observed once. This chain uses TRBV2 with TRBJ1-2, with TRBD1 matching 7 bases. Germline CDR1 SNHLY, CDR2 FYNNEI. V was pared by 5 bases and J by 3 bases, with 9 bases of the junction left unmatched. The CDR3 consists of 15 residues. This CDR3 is CASSSLLQGHYGYTF. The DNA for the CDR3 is TGTGCCAGCAGTTCCCTCCTACAGGGGCACTATGGCTACACCTTC. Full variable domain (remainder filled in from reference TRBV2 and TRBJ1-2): EPEVTQTPSHQVTQMGQEVILRCVPISNHLYFYWYRQILGQKVEFLVSFYNNEISEKSEIFDDQFSVERPDGSNFTLKIRSTKLEDSAMYFCASSSLLQGHYGYTFGSGTRLTVV.

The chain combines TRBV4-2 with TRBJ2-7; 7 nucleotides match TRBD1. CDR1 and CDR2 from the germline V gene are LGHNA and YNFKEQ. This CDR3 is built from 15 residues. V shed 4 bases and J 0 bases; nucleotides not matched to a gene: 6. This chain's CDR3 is CASSPSGTDSYEQYF. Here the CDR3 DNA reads TGTGCCAGCAGCCCGTCCGGGACAGACTCCTACGAGCAGTACTTC.

In DNA, the CDR3 is TGTGCCAGTAGTATTAACTTATCTGGAAACACCATATATTTT. Its protein product is CASSINLSGNTIYF. V gene TRBV19 combines with J gene TRBJ1-3; D unresolved. Trimming removed 3 bases at V and 1 base at J, with 7 bases between. Germline loops: CDR1 LNHDA, CDR2 SQIVND (reference sequence). CDR3 length: 14 residues.

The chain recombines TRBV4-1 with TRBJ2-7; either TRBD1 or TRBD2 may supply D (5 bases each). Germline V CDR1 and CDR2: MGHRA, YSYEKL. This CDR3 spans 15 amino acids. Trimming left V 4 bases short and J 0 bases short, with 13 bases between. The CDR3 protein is CASSPGTLFSYEQYF. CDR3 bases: TGCGCCAGCAGCCCGGGGACCCTCTTCTCCTACGAGCAGTACTTC.

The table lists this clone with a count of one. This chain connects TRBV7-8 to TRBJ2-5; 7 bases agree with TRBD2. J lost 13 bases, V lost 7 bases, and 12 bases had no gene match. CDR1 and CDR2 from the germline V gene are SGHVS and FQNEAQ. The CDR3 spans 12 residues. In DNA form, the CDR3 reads TGTGCCAGCACCACCGTCGGCGGGAGAGTGTACTTC. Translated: CASTTVGGRVYF.